This T cell receptor beta chain is drawn from a study of blood T cells in healthy people across ages. Concerning this clonotype: Antigen unknown.

General study points: Lack of knowledge of donor CMV status possibly confounded expanded clonotype changes. Diversity was higher, and naive CD4+ cells more numerous, in long-lived donors than in aged donors.

A second about 6 to 12 cycle PCR used barcoded and J-beta primers. TCRdb reanalysed the 5' RACE reads using MiXCR and keeps one entry per CDR3 protein. The sample has roughly 720,000 distinct CDR3 sequences, roughly 50% seen once. The specimen was blood. The clonotype originates from an elderly man in good health.

The CDR3 DNA reads TGTGCCAGCAGTTACTACGTCGGCAGCTCCTACAATGAGCAGTACTTC. Translated: CASSYYVGSSYNEQYF. The chain recombines TRBV6-5 with TRBJ2-5; D gene unclear. Germline V gives CDR1 MNHEY, CDR2 SVGAGI. The CDR3 extends over 16 amino acids. Trimming took 1 base from V and 11 from J, leaving 23 bases between them.